This T cell receptor (beta chain) was recovered during a study of shared clonotypes between healthy human individuals. The assay was immunoSEQ multiplex PCR, and TCRdb's table has in-frame clones only and misses some. The table shows about 1.1 million clones, with about four fifths occurring only once. V was trimmed by 7 bases and J by 5 bases, leaving 15 bases between them. The CDR3 length is 13 residues. Germline V gene sequence: CDR1 SNHLY, CDR2 FYNNEI. The sample comprised memory CD4+ T cells from PBMCs. Regarding subset: CD45RA-negative fraction. The clonotype comes from a man aged 18 to 35 in good health. Some clones in this sample may be carry-over from other donors' samples. The J gene is TRBJ2-7, the V gene TRBV2; D not certain. CDR3 sequence reads: CASNQVVLNEQYF. The CDR3 nucleotides read TGTGCCAGCAATCAGGTGGTGCTTAACGAGCAGTACTTC.